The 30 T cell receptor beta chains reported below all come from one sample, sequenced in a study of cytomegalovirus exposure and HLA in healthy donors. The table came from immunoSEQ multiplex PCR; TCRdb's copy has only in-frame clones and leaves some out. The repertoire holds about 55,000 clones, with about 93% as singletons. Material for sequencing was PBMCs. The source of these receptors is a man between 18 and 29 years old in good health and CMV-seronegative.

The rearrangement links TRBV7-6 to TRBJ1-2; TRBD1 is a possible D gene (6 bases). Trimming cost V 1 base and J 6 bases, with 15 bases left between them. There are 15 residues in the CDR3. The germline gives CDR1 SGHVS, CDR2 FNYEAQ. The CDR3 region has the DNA TGTGCCAGCAGCTTAGTAAGCGGGGGGCGGCATGGCTACACCTTC. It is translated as CASSLVSGGRHGYTF.

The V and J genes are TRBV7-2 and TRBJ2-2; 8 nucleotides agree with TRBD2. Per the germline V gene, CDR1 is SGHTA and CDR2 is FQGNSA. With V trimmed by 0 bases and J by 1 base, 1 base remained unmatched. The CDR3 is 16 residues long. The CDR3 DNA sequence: TGTGCCAGCAGCTTAGCAGCGGGGGTGAACACCGGGGAGCTGTTTTTT. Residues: CASSLAAGVNTGELFF.

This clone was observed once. CDR3 protein: CASSPGGELNQPQHF. CDR3 nucleotide sequence: TGCGCCAGCAGCCCGGGAGGCGAATTAAATCAGCCCCAGCATTTT. The chain links TRBV5-1 to TRBJ1-5, with D unresolved. The CDR3 is 15 residues long. V lost 4 bases to trimming and J lost 4 bases, with 15 bases between them. The germline gives CDR1 SGHRS, CDR2 YFSETQ. Based on the CDR3 plus reference TRBV5-1 and TRBJ1-5, the full variable domain is KAGVTQTPRYLIKTRGQQVTLSCSPISGHRSVSWYQQTPGQGLQFLFEYFSETQRNKGNFPGRFSGRQFSNSRSEMNVSTLELGDSALYLCASSPGGELNQPQHFGDGTRLSIL.

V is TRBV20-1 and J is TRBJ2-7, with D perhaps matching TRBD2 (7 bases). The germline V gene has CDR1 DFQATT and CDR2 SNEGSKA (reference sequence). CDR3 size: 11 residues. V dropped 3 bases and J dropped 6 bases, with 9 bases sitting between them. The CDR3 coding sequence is TGCAGTGCTAGTAGGGGGGGCGAGCAGTACTTC. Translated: CSASRGGEQYF.

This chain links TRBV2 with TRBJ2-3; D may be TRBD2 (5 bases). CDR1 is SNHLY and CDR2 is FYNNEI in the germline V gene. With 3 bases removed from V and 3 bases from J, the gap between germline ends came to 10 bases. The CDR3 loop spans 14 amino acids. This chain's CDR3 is CASSEGDLTDTQYF. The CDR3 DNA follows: TGTGCCAGCAGTGAGGGAGACTTAACAGATACGCAGTATTTT.

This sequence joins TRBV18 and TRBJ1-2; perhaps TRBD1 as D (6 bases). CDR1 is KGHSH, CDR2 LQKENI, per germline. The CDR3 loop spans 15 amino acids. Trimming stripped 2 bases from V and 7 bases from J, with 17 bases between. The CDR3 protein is CASSPATGQLGGYTF. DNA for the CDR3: TGTGCCAGCTCACCAGCTACCGGACAGTTGGGTGGCTACACCTTC.

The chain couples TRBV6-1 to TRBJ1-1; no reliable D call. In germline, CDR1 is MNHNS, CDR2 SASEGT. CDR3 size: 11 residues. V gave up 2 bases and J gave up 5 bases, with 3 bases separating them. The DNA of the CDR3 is TGTGCCAGCAGTGAATATACTGAAGCTTTCTTT. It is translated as CASSEYTEAFF.

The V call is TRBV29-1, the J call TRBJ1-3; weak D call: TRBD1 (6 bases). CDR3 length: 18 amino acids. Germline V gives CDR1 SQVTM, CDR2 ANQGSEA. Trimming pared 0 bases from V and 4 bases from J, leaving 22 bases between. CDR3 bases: TGCAGCGTTGAAGATTCCCTCGGGAGGGGGACCTCCGGAAACACCATATATTTT. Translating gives CSVEDSLGRGTSGNTIYF.

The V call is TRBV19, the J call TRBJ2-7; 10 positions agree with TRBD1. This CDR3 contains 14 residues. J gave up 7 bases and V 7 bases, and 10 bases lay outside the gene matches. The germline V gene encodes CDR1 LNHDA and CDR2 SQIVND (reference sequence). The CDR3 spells CASTAGQGLREQYF. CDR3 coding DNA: TGTGCCAGTACCGCGGGACAGGGGCTCCGAGAGCAGTACTTC.

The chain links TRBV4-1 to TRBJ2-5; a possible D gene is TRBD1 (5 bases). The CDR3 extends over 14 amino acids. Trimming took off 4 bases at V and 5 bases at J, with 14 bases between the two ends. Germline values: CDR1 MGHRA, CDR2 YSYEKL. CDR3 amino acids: CASSRAGLGETQYF. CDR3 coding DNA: TGCGCCAGCAGCCGGGCAGGGTTAGGGGAGACCCAGTACTTC.

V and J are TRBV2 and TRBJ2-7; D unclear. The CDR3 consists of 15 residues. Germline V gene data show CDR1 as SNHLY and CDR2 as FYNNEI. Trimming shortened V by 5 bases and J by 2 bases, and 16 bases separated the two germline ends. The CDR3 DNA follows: TGTGCCAGCAGTATCTCTGAGGAAGTGCCCTACGAGCAGTACTTC. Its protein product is CASSISEEVPYEQYF.

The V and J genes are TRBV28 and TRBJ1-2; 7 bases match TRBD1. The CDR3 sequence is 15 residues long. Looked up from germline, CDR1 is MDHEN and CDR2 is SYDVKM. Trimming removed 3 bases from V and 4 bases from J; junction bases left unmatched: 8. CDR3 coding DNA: TGTGCCAGCAGTTTGCCTCAGGGGGTTCGCTATGGCTACACCTTC. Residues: CASSLPQGVRYGYTF.

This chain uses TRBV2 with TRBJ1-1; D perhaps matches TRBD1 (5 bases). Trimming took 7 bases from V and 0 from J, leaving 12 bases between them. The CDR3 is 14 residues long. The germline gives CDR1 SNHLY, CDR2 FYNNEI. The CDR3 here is CASMYQGVNTEAFF. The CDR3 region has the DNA TGTGCCAGCATGTATCAGGGCGTGAACACTGAAGCTTTCTTT.

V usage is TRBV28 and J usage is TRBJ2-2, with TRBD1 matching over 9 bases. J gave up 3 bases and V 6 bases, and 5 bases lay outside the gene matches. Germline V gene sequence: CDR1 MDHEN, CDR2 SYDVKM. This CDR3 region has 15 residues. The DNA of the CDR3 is TGTGCCAGCAGCCGCGGGACAGGGCACACCGGGGAGCTGTTTTTT. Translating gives CASSRGTGHTGELFF.

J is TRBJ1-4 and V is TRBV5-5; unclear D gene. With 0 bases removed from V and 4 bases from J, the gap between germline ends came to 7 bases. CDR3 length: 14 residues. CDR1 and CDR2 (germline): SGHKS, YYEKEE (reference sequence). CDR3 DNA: TGTGCCAGCAGCTTGGGTCGGTTTAATGAAAAACTGTTTTTT. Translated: CASSLGRFNEKLFF.

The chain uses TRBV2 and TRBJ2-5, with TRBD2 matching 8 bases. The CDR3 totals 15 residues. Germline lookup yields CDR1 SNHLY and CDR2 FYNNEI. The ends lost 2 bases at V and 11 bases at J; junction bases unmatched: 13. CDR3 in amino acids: CASSEIRTSPIGQYF. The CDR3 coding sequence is TGTGCCAGCAGTGAAATAAGGACTAGCCCTATCGGTCAGTACTTC.

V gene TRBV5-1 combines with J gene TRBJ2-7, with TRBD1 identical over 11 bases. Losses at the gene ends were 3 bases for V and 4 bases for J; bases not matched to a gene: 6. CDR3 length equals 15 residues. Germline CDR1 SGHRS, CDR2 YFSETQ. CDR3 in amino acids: CASSSWTGGEYEQYF. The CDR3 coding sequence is TGCGCCAGCAGCTCCTGGACAGGGGGCGAATACGAGCAGTACTTC.

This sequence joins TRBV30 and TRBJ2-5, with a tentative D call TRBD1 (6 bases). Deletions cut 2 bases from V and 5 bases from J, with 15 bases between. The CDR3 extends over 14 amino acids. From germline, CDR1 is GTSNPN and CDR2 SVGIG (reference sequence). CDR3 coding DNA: TGTGCCTGGAGTCCAGGGGACCTCAGGGAGACCCAGTACTTC. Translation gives CAWSPGDLRETQYF. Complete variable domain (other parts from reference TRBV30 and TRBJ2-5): SQTIHQWPATLVQPVGSPLSLECTVEGTSNPNLYWYRQAAGRGLQLLFYSVGIGQISSEVPQNLSASRPQDRQFILSSKKLLLSDSGFYLCAWSPGDLRETQYFGPGTRLLVL.

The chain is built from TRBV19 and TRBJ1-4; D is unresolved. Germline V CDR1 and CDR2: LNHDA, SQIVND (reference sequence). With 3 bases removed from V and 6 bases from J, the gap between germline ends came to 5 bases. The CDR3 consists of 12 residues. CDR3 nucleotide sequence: TGTGCCAGTAGTATGAGGGATGAAAAACTGTTTTTT. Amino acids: CASSMRDEKLFF.

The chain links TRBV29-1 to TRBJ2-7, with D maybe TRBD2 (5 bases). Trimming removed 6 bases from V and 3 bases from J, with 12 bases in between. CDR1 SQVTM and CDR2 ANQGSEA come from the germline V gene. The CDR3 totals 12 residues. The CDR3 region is CSVSVAGYEQYF. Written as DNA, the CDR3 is TGCAGCGTGTCAGTGGCGGGCTACGAGCAGTACTTC.

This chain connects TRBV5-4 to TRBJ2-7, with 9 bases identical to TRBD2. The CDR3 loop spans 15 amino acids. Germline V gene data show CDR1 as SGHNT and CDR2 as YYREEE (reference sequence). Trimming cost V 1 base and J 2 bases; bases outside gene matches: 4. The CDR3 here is CASSLTSGRPYEQYF. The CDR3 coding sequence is TGTGCCAGCAGCTTGACGAGCGGGAGGCCCTACGAGCAGTACTTC.

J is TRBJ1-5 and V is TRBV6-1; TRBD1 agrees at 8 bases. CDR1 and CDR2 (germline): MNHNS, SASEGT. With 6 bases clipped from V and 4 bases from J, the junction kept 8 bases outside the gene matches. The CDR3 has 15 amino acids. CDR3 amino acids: CASSQGAGGNQPQHF. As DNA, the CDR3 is TGTGCCAGCAGCCAGGGGGCTGGCGGGAATCAGCCCCAGCATTTT.

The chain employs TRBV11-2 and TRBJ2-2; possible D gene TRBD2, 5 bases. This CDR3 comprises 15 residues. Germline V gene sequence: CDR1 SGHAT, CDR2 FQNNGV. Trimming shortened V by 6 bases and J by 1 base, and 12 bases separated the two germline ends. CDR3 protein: CASRFGLLNTGELFF. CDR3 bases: TGTGCCAGCAGATTTGGACTGCTGAACACCGGGGAGCTGTTTTTT.

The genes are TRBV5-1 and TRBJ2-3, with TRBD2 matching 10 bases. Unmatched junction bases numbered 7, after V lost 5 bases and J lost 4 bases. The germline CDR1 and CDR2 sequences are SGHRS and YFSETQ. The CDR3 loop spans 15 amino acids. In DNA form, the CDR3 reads TGCGCCAGCAGTCATTGGACTAGCGGTTCAGATACGCAGTATTTT. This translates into CASSHWTSGSDTQYF.

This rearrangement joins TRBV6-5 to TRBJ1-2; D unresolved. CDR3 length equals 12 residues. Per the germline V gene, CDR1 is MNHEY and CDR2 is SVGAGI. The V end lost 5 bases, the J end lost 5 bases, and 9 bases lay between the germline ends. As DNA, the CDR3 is TGTGCCAGCAGTATGGGCCCGTATGGCTACACCTTC. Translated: CASSMGPYGYTF.

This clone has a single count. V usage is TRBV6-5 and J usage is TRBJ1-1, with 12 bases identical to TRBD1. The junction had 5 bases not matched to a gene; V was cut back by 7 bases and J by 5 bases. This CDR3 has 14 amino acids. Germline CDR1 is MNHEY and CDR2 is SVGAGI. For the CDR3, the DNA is TGTGCCAGCATCTTGGGACAGGGGGCGACTGAAGCTTTCTTT. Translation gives CASILGQGATEAFF.

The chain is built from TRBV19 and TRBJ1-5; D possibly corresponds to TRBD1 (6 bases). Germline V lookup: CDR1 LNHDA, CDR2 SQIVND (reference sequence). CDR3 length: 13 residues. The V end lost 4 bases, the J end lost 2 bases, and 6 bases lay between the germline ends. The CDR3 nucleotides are TGTGCCAGTAGTAACAGGGGCAATCAGCCCCAGCATTTT. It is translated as CASSNRGNQPQHF.

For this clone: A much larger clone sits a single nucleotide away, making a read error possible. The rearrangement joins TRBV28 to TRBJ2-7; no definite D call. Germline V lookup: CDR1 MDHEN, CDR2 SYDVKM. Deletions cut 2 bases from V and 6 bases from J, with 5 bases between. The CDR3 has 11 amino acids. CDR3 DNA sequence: TGTGCCAGCAGTTTAGTCCGCGAGCAGTACTTC. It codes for CASSLVREQYF. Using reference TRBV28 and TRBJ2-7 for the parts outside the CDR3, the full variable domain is DVKVTQSSRYLVKRTGEKVFLECVQDMDHENMFWYRQDPGLGLRLIYFSYDVKMKEKGDIPEGYSVSREKKERFSLILESASTNQTSMYLCASSLVREQYFGPGTRLTVT.

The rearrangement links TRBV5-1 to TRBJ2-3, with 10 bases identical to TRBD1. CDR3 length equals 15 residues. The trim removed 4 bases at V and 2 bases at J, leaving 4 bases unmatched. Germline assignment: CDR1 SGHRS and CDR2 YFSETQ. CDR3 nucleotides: TGCGCCAGCAGCCCAGGGACAGGGGACACAGATACGCAGTATTTT. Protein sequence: CASSPGTGDTDTQYF.

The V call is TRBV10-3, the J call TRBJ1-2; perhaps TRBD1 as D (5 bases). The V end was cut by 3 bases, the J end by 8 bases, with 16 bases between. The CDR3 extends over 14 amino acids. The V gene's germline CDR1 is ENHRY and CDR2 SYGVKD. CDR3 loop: CAISDQGRIGGYTF. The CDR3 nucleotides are TGTGCCATCAGTGATCAGGGTCGGATTGGCGGCTACACCTTC.